This record concerns one TCR beta chain sequence. Germline V lookup: CDR1 MNHNS, CDR2 SASEGT. The CDR3 runs to 14 residues. Trimming shortened V by 5 bases and J by 3 bases, and 14 bases separated the two germline ends. The sample originates from a study of metastatic and nonmetastatic thyroid tumors. TCRdb reassembled clones from the PCR reads with MiXCR. The sample lists about 40,000 clones, roughly 10% seen once, with roughly 25% in the top ten. No patient had received any treatment before thyroid surgery. The chain is built from TRBV6-1 and TRBJ2-7; maybe TRBD1 (6 bases). The TCR comes from a female donor with papillary thyroid cancer or a benign thyroid nodule (not recorded which). Some clones in this sample may be carry-over from other donors' samples. The specimen was blood. CDR3 sequence: CASSPDSVDYEQYF. CDR3 bases: TGTGCCAGCAGTCCGGACAGCGTAGACTACGAGCAGTACTTC.